Below, 25 T cell receptor beta chains from the same sample are listed, as sequenced in a study of T cell repertoires in cytomegalovirus infection. Each CDR3 protein gets one entry after TCRdb re-called the reads with MiXCR. This table holds about 530,000 distinct CDR3 sequences, more than 20% found once. Sequenced material: PBMCs. The receptors come from a human donor in good health (CMV status not recorded). Some clones in this sample may be carry-over from other donors' samples.

This clonotype was recorded a few times. The chain recombines TRBV11-3 with TRBJ2-5, with D tentatively TRBD2 (5 bases). The CDR3 contains 14 residues. The V gene lost 1 base and the J gene lost 4 bases, with 10 bases spanning the gap. Germline assignment: CDR1 SGHNT and CDR2 YENEEA. The CDR3 coding sequence is TGTGCCAGCAGCTTAGGGGAGTTTAGAGAGACCCAGTACTTC. Its translation: CASSLGEFRETQYF.

The rearrangement links TRBV7-6 to TRBJ2-5; D gene unclear. Germline-derived CDR1 and CDR2 are SGHVS and FNYEAQ. Trimming removed 5 bases from V and 5 bases from J, with 24 bases in between. This CDR3 comprises 17 residues. The DNA for the CDR3 is TGTGCCAGCAGCCTAACCGCGGCCAATTGGGGAAGGGAGACCCAGTACTTC. This sequence encodes CASSLTAANWGRETQYF.

This clonotype was found a few times. The chain joins TRBV7-3 to TRBJ1-1; D gene uncertain. The CDR3 sequence is 13 residues long. The V gene's germline CDR1 is SGHTA and CDR2 FQGTGA. V was pared by 2 bases and J by 4 bases, with 8 bases between. In DNA form, the CDR3 reads TGTGCCAGCAGCTTAGAGGGCCTCACTGAAGCTTTCTTT. Translating it yields CASSLEGLTEAFF. Using reference TRBV7-3 and TRBJ1-1 for the parts outside the CDR3, the full variable domain is GAGVSQTPSNKVTEKGKYVELRCDPISGHTALYWYRQSLGQGPEFLIYFQGTGAADDSGLPNDRFFAVRPEGSVSTLKIQRTERGDSAVYLCASSLEGLTEAFFGQGTRLTVV.

DNA of the CDR3: TGTGCCACCAGCTCACTCCAAGCGGGCTACAATGAGCAGTTCTTC. It codes for CATSSLQAGYNEQFF. The chain is built from TRBV24-1 and TRBJ2-1, with a tentative D call TRBD2 (6 bases). Germline CDR1 is KGHDR and CDR2 is SFDVKD. V shed 7 bases and J shed 3 bases, with 15 bases lying between them. The CDR3 sequence is 15 residues long.

This clonotype was seen more than once but under ten times. This chain connects TRBV7-2 to TRBJ2-7, with TRBD2 matching 10 bases. V lost 5 bases, J lost 5 bases, and 12 bases stayed unmatched. CDR3 length: 16 amino acids. The germline gives CDR1 SGHTA, CDR2 FQGNSA. The CDR3 bases are TGTGCCAGCAGCCCAAGGACCCCTAGCGGGAGTAACGAGCAGTACTTC. This gives the protein CASSPRTPSGSNEQYF.

DNA of the CDR3: TGTGCCAGCAGCCAAGTTTCGGAGAGCGGGAGTACCAATGAGCAGTTCTTC. Translation gives CASSQVSESGSTNEQFF. The J gene is TRBJ2-1, the V gene TRBV4-2, with 8 bases matching TRBD2. The CDR3 contains 17 residues. In germline, CDR1 is LGHNA, CDR2 YNFKEQ. Trimming at V came to 1 base and at J to 6 bases, leaving 11 bases not matched to a gene.

The rearrangement links TRBV12-3 or TRBV12-4 to TRBJ1-5, with 7 bases fitting TRBD1. Trimming at V came to 5 bases and at J to 4 bases, leaving 5 bases not matched to a gene. There are 14 residues in the CDR3. CDR3 coding DNA: TGTGCCAGCAGTATGACAGGGCCAAATCAGCCCCAGCATTTT. As protein: CASSMTGPNQPQHF.

This clonotype was detected ten times or more. The V and J genes are TRBV7-2 and TRBJ2-7; D is perhaps TRBD2 (6 bases). The V and J ends lost 5 bases and 6 bases respectively, with 14 bases between them. This CDR3 comprises 13 residues. Germline CDR1 reads SGHTA; CDR2 reads FQGNSA. The CDR3 loop is CASSLAEGSEQYF. DNA for the CDR3: TGTGCCAGCAGCCTCGCGGAGGGTAGCGAGCAGTACTTC.

The chain recombines TRBV12-3 or TRBV12-4 with TRBJ2-1; D gene ambiguous. With 7 bases removed from V and 5 bases from J, the gap between germline ends came to 9 bases. The CDR3 contains 12 residues. The CDR3 loop reads CASIAPNNEQFF. The CDR3 DNA is TGTGCCAGCATTGCCCCAAACAATGAGCAGTTCTTC.

This chain uses TRBV20-1 with TRBJ2-7; 7 bases fit TRBD2. V shed 2 bases, J shed 7 bases, and the junction held 11 bases outside the gene matches. Germline V CDR1 and CDR2: DFQATT, SNEGSKA (reference sequence). The CDR3 contains 14 residues. DNA of the CDR3: TGCAGTGCTAGAAGGTCTACTAGCGTCGGGGAGCAGTACTTC. This sequence encodes CSARRSTSVGEQYF.

The chain recombines TRBV20-1 with TRBJ2-1; 10 bases agree with TRBD1. This CDR3 has 14 amino acids. CDR1 and CDR2 (germline): DFQATT, SNEGSKA (reference sequence). The J segment lost 4 bases and the V segment lost 1 base, leaving 1 base of the junction unmatched. The CDR3 protein is CSARGDRGYNEQFF. The CDR3 coding sequence is TGCAGTGCTAGAGGGGACAGGGGTTACAATGAGCAGTTCTTC.

This clonotype was picked up a small number of times. V and J are TRBV12-3 or TRBV12-4 and TRBJ2-1; tentatively, D is TRBD2 (7 bases). Trimming took 8 bases from V and 6 from J, leaving 20 bases between them. The CDR3 has 15 amino acids. For the CDR3, the DNA is TGTGCCAGCCGTGGGGGCGGGAGCTATGTCAATGAGCAGTTCTTC. Its protein is CASRGGGSYVNEQFF.

Ten or more counts support this clonotype. CDR3 sequence (DNA): TGTGCCAGCAGCTTCCCGACTAGCGCGACCTCCCCAGATACGCAGTATTTT. This translates into CASSFPTSATSPDTQYF. V usage is TRBV7-8 and J usage is TRBJ2-3; 8 nucleotides align to TRBD2. There are 17 residues in the CDR3. In germline, CDR1 is SGHVS, CDR2 FQNEAQ. J was trimmed by 4 bases and V by 3 bases; bases with no gene match: 12.

The genes are TRBV7-2 and TRBJ2-1; 8 bases match TRBD2. This CDR3 comprises 14 residues. V was pared by 2 bases and J by 9 bases, with 6 bases of the junction left unmatched. CDR1 is SGHTA, CDR2 FQGNSA, per germline. CDR3 loop: CASSLNGGGGEQFF. The DNA for the CDR3 is TGTGCCAGCAGCTTAAACGGGGGGGGAGGTGAGCAGTTCTTC.

This chain uses TRBV12-3 or TRBV12-4 with TRBJ2-6, with D possibly being TRBD2 (6 bases). V was trimmed by 5 bases and J by 9 bases, leaving 14 bases between them. The CDR3 loop spans 14 amino acids. This CDR3 reads CASSTTSRGNVLTF. CDR3 nucleotides: TGTGCCAGCAGTACGACTAGTAGGGGCAACGTCCTGACTTTC.

The CDR3 spells CASSRLGTSYNEQFF. CDR3 in DNA: TGTGCCAGTAGTCGATTGGGAACTAGCTACAATGAGCAGTTCTTC. The chain carries TRBV19 and TRBJ2-1; a weak D match, TRBD2 (5 bases). The CDR3 is made up of 15 amino acids. Trimming removed 5 bases from V and 3 bases from J, with 14 bases in between. Per germline, CDR1 LNHDA and CDR2 SQIVND (reference sequence).

This clonotype came up a few times. The gene calls are TRBV28 and TRBJ2-7, with D perhaps TRBD2 (6 bases). This CDR3 region has 12 residues. Germline loops: CDR1 MDHEN, CDR2 SYDVKM. V lost 7 bases, J lost 4 bases, and 11 bases lay in between. CDR3 coding DNA: TGTGCCAGCAAGGAGGGTCCTTACGAGCAGTACTTC. Its translation: CASKEGPYEQYF.

The chain employs TRBV29-1 and TRBJ2-1; 11 bases match TRBD2. The CDR3 consists of 15 residues. CDR1 and CDR2 (germline): SQVTM, ANQGSEA. Trimming removed 5 bases from V and 8 bases from J; junction bases left unmatched: 11. The CDR3 spells CSVRVAGGPLDEQFF. Here the CDR3 DNA reads TGCAGCGTTAGAGTAGCGGGAGGGCCCCTCGATGAGCAGTTCTTC.

In DNA form, the CDR3 reads TGTGCCAGCAGTCCCCGAGGAGTTCAGCCCCAGCATTTT. Translated, it gives CASSPRGVQPQHF. The V gene is TRBV12-3 or TRBV12-4, the J gene TRBJ1-5; D remains unclear. V was clipped by 5 bases and J by 6 bases, with 11 bases between them. This CDR3 is 13 amino acids long.

The rearrangement uses TRBV4-1 and TRBJ1-6, with 7 bases that match TRBD1. The CDR3 runs 16 residues. Germline V CDR1 and CDR2: MGHRA, YSYEKL. J lost 6 bases, V lost 1 base, and 6 bases had no gene match. The CDR3 loop is CASSQAETGSNSPLHF. The CDR3 DNA follows: TGCGCCAGCAGCCAAGCCGAGACAGGGAGTAATTCACCCCTCCACTTT.

The chain is built from TRBV5-6 and TRBJ2-7; 14 bases align to TRBD2. The CDR3 sequence is 18 residues long. Germline V gene sequence: CDR1 SGHDT, CDR2 YYEEEE. Trimming removed 4 bases from V and 3 bases from J; junction bases left unmatched: 12. The CDR3 is CASSPHWGLAGVRYEQYV. The CDR3 DNA reads as TGTGCCAGCAGCCCGCATTGGGGACTAGCGGGAGTTCGCTACGAGCAGTACGTC.

This chain links TRBV5-1 with TRBJ1-6; D may be TRBD1 (5 bases). Germline V lookup: CDR1 SGHRS, CDR2 YFSETQ. The CDR3 is made up of 15 amino acids. Trimming removed 3 bases from V and 4 bases from J, with 11 bases in between. The CDR3 DNA reads TGCGCCAGCAGCTGGGACGGAAGGTATAATTCACCCCTCCACTTT. Encoded protein: CASSWDGRYNSPLHF.

Comments on this clonotype: Since a much larger clone is just one base distant, this may be a read error. The V and J genes are TRBV7-8 and TRBJ2-2; weak D call: TRBD1 (6 bases). The CDR3 extends over 16 amino acids. Germline CDR1 and CDR2: SGHVS and FQNEAQ. CDR3 in amino acids: CASSLDPGVHTGELVF. The CDR3 nucleotides read TGTGCCAGCAGCTTAGATCCAGGGGTCCACACCGGGGAGCTGGTTTTT.

V usage is TRBV5-1 and J usage is TRBJ2-7; 14 bases line up with TRBD2. The CDR3 spans 16 residues. Germline lookup yields CDR1 SGHRS and CDR2 YFSETQ. The V segment lost 4 bases and the J segment 3 bases; nucleotides outside the gene matches: 6. The CDR3 is CASSTGTSGSLYEQYF. In DNA form, the CDR3 reads TGCGCCAGCAGCACCGGGACTAGCGGGAGTCTCTACGAGCAGTACTTC.

This clonotype was counted only a few times. The genes are TRBV5-1 and TRBJ1-5; 7 nucleotides line up with TRBD1. Germline trimming cut 4 bases from V and 2 bases from J; bases unmatched to any gene: 6. This CDR3 is 15 amino acids long. CDR1 is SGHRS and CDR2 is YFSETQ in the germline V gene. The CDR3 coding sequence is TGCGCCAGCAGCCAAGGGACAGAACGCAATCAGCCCCAGCATTTT. This sequence encodes CASSQGTERNQPQHF. The full variable domain, with the rest looked up from reference TRBV5-1 and TRBJ1-5, is KAGVTQTPRYLIKTRGQQVTLSCSPISGHRSVSWYQQTPGQGLQFLFEYFSETQRNKGNFPGRFSGRQFSNSRSEMNVSTLELGDSALYLCASSQGTERNQPQHFGDGTRLSIL.